This T cell receptor (beta chain) originates from a study of patients and donors after allogeneic stem cell transplantation. TCRdb re-called the RT-PCR reads with MiXCR, one entry per CDR3 protein. Found here are 100,000 to 120,000 distinct CDR3 sequences, approximately 40% of them singletons; the top ten hold 27%. This CDR3 comprises 16 residues. CDR1 is LGHNA and CDR2 is YNFKEQ in the germline V gene. Trimming removed 0 bases from V and 4 bases from J, with 15 bases in between. The chain carries TRBV4-2 and TRBJ1-2; TRBD1 is a possible D gene (5 bases). The sample was blood, either unsorted or a sorted T cell fraction (not recorded which). The receptor comes from a human donor who was either an allogeneic HSCT recipient or a stem cell or donor lymphocyte infusion donor (not recorded which). It is not recorded whose cells these are; they may come from a transplant donor. CDR3 bases: TGTGCCAGCAGCCAAGACCGGGACGGGCGGGGCTATGGCTACACCTTC. This translates into CASSQDRDGRGYGYTF.